This T cell receptor beta chain was obtained from a study of blood T cell repertoires in COVID-19. Study context: T cells, B-cell-depleted T cells, or PBMCs supplied cDNA or gDNA.

The length of the CDR3 is 18 residues. Germline CDR1 is SGDLS and CDR2 is YYNGEE. J was trimmed by 2 bases and V by 3 bases; bases with no gene match: 8. Sequencing used immunoSEQ multiplex PCR; TCRdb keeps in-frame clones, though not all of them. The repertoire includes about 150,000 clones, around 86% of them detected once, and about 6% sits in the top ten. The source is an elderly man with acute or convalescent COVID-19. The genes are TRBV9 and TRBJ2-6; TRBD1 agrees at 10 bases. Input material: peripheral blood. Here the CDR3 reads CASSADRGLAPGANVLTF. The CDR3 bases are TGTGCCAGCAGCGCAGACAGGGGGCTCGCCCCTGGGGCCAACGTCCTGACTTTC. Full variable domain (rest looked up from reference TRBV9 and TRBJ2-6): DSGVTQTPKHLITATGQRVTLRCSPRSGDLSVYWYQQSLDQGLQFLIQYYNGEERAKGNILERFSAQQFPDLHSELNLSSLELGDSALYFCASSADRGLAPGANVLTFGAGSRLTVL.